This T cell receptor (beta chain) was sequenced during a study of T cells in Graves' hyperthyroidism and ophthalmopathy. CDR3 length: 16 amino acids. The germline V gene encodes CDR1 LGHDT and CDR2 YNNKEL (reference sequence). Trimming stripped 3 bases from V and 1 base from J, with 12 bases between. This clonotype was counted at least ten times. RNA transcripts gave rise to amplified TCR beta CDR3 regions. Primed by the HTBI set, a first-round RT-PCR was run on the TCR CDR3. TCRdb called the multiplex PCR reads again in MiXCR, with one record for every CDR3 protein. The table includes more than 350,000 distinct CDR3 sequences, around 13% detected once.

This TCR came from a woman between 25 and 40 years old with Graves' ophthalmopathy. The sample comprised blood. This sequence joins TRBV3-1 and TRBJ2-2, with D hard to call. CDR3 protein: CASSQLAKKNTGELFF. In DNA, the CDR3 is TGTGCCAGCAGCCAGCTGGCAAAGAAGAACACCGGGGAGCTGTTTTTT.